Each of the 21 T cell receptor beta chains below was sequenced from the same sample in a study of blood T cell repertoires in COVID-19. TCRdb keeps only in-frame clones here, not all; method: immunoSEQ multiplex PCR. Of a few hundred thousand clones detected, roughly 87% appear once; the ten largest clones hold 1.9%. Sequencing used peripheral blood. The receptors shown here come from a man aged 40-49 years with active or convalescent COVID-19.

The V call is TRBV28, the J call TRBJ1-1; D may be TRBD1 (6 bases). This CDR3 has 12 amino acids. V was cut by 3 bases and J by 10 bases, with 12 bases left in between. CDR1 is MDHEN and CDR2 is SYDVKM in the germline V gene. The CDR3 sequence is CASSLRGFRAFF. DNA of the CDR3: TGTGCCAGCAGTTTGAGGGGGTTCCGAGCTTTCTTT. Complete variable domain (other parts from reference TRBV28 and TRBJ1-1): DVKVTQSSRYLVKRTGEKVFLECVQDMDHENMFWYRQDPGLGLRLIYFSYDVKMKEKGDIPEGYSVSREKKERFSLILESASTNQTSMYLCASSLRGFRAFFGQGTRLTVV.

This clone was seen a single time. CDR3 amino acids: CASSEAAVFMNTEAFF. The DNA for the CDR3 is TGTGCCAGCAGTGAAGCAGCGGTTTTCATGAACACTGAAGCTTTCTTT. V and J are TRBV6-1 and TRBJ1-1; D not resolved. Trimming took 0 bases from V and 0 from J, leaving 11 bases between them. Per the germline V gene, CDR1 is MNHNS and CDR2 is SASEGT. This CDR3 is built from 16 residues.

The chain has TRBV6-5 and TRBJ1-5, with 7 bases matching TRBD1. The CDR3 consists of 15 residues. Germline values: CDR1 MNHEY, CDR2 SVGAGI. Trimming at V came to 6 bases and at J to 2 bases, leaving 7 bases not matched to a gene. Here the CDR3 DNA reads TGTGCCAGCAGCGACAGGGCGGGCGGCAATCAGCCCCAGCATTTT. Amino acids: CASSDRAGGNQPQHF.

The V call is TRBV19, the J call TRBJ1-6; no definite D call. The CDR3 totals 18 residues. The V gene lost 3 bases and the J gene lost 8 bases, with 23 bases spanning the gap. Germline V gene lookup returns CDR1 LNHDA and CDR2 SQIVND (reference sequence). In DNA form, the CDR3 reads TGTGCCAGTAGTATTAGGTCCCTCTCCTGGGCTGTGGATTCACCCCTCCACTTT. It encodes CASSIRSLSWAVDSPLHF.

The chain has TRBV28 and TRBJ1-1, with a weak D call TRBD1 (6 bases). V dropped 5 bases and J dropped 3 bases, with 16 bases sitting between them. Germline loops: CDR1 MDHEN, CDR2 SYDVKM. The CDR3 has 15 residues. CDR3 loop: CASSQFQGYDTEAFF. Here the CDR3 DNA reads TGTGCCAGCAGTCAATTTCAGGGGTACGACACTGAAGCTTTCTTT.

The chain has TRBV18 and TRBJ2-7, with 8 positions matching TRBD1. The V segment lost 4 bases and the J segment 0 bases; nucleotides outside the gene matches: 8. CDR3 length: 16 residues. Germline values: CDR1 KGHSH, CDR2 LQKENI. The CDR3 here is CASSQFRDRSSYEQYF. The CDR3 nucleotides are TGTGCCAGCTCACAATTCCGGGACAGGAGCTCCTACGAGCAGTACTTC.

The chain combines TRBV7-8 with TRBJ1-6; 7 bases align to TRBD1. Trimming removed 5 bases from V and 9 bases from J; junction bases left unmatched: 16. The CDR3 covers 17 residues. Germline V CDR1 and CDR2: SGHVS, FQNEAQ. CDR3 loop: CASSASEGARSISPLHF. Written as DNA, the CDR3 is TGTGCCAGCAGCGCCTCGGAGGGGGCGCGCAGTATTTCACCCCTCCACTTT.

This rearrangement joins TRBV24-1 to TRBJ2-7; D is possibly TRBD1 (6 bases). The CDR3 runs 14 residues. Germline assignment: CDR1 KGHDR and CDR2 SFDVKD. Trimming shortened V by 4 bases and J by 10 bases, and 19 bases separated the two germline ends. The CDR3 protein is CATSEPEQGAEQYF. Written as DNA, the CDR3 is TGTGCCACCAGTGAGCCTGAACAGGGAGCTGAACAGTACTTC.

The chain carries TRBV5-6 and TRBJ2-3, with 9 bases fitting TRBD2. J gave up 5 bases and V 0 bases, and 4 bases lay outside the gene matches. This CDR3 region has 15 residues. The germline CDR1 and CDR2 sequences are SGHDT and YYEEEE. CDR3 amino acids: CASSLGGGAVDTQYF. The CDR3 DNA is TGTGCCAGCAGCTTGGGCGGGGGGGCTGTAGATACGCAGTATTTT.

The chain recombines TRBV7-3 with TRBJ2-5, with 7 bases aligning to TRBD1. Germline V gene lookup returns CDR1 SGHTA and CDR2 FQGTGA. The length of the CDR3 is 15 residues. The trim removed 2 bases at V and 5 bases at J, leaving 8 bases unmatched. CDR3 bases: TGTGCCAGCAGCTTAGGGCAGGGGGAAGGGGAGACCCAGTACTTC. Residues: CASSLGQGEGETQYF.

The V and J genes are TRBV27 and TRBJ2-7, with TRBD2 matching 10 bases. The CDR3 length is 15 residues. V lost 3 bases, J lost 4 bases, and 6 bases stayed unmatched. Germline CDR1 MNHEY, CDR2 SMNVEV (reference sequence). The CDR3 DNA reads TGTGCCAGCAGTTTCAGCGGGGGGGCGTTTTACGAGCAGTACTTC. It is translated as CASSFSGGAFYEQYF.

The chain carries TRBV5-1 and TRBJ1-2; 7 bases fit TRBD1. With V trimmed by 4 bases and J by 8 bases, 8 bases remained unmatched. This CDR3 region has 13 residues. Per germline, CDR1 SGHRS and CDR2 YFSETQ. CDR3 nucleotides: TGCGCCAGCAGCACTGACAGGGTGGGCGGCTACACCTTC. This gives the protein CASSTDRVGGYTF.

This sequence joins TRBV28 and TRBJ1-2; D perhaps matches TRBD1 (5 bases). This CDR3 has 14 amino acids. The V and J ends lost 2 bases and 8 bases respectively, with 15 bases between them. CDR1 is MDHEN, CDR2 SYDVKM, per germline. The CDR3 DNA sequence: TGTGCCAGCAGTTTACCCGGCAGGGCTCAGGGCTACACCTTC. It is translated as CASSLPGRAQGYTF.

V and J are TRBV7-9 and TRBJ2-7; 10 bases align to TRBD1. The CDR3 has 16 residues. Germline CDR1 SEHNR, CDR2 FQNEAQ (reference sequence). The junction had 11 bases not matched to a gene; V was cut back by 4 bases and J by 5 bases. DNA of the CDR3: TGTGCCAGCAGCTCGCCACGGGACAGGGGAACCGACGAGCAGTACTTC. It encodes CASSSPRDRGTDEQYF.

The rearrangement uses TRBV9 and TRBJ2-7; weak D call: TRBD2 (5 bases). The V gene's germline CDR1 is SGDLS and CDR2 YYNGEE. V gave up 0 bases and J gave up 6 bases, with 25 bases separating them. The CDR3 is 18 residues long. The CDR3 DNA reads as TGTGCCAGCAGCGTAGTCGGTGGTGAGGGTCCCTTTGGGTCCGAGCAGTACTTC. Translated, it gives CASSVVGGEGPFGSEQYF.

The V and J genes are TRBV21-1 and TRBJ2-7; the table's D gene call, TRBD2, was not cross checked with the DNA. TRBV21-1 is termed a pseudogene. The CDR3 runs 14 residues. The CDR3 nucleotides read TGTGCCAGCAGCAAAGCGTGGAGTCCCTACGAGCAGTACTTC. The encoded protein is CASSKAWSPYEQYF.

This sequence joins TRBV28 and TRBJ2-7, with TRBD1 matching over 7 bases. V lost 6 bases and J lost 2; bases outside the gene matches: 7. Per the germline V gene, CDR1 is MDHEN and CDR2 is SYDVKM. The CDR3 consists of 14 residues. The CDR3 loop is CASSLLGTAYEQYF. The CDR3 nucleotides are TGTGCCAGCAGCCTGCTAGGGACAGCCTACGAGCAGTACTTC.

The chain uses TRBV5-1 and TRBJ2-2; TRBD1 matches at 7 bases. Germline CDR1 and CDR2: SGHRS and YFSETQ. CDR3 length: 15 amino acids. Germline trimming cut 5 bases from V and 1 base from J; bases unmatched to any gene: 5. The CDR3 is CASSPGQENTGELFF. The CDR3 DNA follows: TGCGCCAGCAGTCCCGGACAGGAGAACACCGGGGAGCTGTTTTTT. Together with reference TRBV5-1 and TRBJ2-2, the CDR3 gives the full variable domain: KAGVTQTPRYLIKTRGQQVTLSCSPISGHRSVSWYQQTPGQGLQFLFEYFSETQRNKGNFPGRFSGRQFSNSRSEMNVSTLELGDSALYLCASSPGQENTGELFFGEGSRLTVL.

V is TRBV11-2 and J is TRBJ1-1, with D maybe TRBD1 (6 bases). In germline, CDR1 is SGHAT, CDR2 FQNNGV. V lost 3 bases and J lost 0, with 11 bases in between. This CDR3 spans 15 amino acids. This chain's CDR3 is CASSLRGAMNTEAFF. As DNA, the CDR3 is TGTGCCAGCAGCTTGCGGGGGGCAATGAACACTGAAGCTTTCTTT.

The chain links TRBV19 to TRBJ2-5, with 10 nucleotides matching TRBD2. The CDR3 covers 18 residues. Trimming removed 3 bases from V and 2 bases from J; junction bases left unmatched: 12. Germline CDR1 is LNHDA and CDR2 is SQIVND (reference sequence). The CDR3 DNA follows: TGTGCCAGTAGTATCGGGCTAGCGGGGGACCTCTTTCAAGAGACCCAGTACTTC. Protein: CASSIGLAGDLFQETQYF.

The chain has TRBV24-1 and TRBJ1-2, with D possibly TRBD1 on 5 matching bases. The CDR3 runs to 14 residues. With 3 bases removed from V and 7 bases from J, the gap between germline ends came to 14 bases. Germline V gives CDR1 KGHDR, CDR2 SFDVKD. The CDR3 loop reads CATSDPNGQGGYTF. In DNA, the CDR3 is TGTGCCACCAGTGATCCCAACGGCCAGGGTGGCTACACCTTC.